This is a list of T cell receptor beta chains from one sample in a study of blood T cell repertoires in COVID-19. Only in-frame clones appear in the TCRdb table, and some are missing; sequencing was by immunoSEQ multiplex PCR. The data contain about 250,000 clones, around 86% of them singletons. The sample was peripheral blood. These receptor sequences come from an elderly woman with COVID-19, enrolled during active disease. Both conserved end residues are part of each CDR3. A D gene is named only where the DNA matches it firmly. The size of a clone is reported for some rows only, either as once, few or many, or as a class for expanded clones.

TRBJ2-2	-	TRBV5-4	once	TGTGCCAGCAGCTTCGGGGGATCCACCGGGGAGCTGTTTTTT	CASSFGGSTGELFF
TRBJ1-1	-	TRBV29-1	-	TGCAGCGTTGCTCGTGGGACTCTGAACACTGAAGCTTTCTTT	CSVARGTLNTEAFF
TRBJ1-1	TRBD1	TRBV5-5	-	TGTGCCGGAGGAACAGGGGGTGTTTGGGGGACTGAAGCTTTCTTT	CAGGTGGVWGTEAFF
TRBJ1-1	TRBD1	TRBV18	-	TGTGCCAGCTCACCATCACAGGGGATGAACACTGAAGCTTTCTTT	CASSPSQGMNTEAFF
TRBJ1-4	-	TRBV28	-	TGTGCCAGCAGCCTGGGGGGGCTCGGTGAAAAACTGTTTTTT	CASSLGGLGEKLFF
TRBJ1-2	-	TRBV19	once	TGTGCCAGTAGTATGGGAGACTATGGCTACACCTTC	CASSMGDYGYTF
TRBJ1-1	-	TRBV7-9	-	TGTGCCAGCAGCTTCCCTATGGGCAGGGGCCTCCCCCCCCCTGAAGCTTTCTTT	CASSFPMGRGLPPPEAFF
TRBJ1-5	TRBD1	TRBV27	-	TGTGCCAGCAGTTTATCAGCCGGGACAGGCAATCAGCCCCAGCATTTT	CASSLSAGTGNQPQHF
TRBJ1-4	-	TRBV5-1	few	TGCGCCAGCAGCTTGCCGGGGTCAACTAATGAAAAACTGTTTTTT	CASSLPGSTNEKLFF
TRBJ1-5	TRBD1	TRBV7-2	-	TGTGCCAGCAGTTTCCGTCAGGGGGTCGGACAGCCCCAGCATTTT	CASSFRQGVGQPQHF
TRBJ2-7	TRBD1	TRBV2	-	TGTGCCAGCAGTGATCGGGACAGGGTCTACGAGCAGTACTTC	CASSDRDRVYEQYF
TRBJ2-7	TRBD1	TRBV6-5	once	TGTGCCAGCAGTTCTCCCCCGACAGGGGCCTCTTACTTC	CASSSPPTGASYF
TRBJ2-7	-	TRBV7-8	-	TGTGCCAGCAGCTTCGGACAGCTCAAAGGCGAGCAGTACTTC	CASSFGQLKGEQYF
TRBJ1-1	TRBD1	TRBV25-1	once	TGTGCCAGCAGCACTGGACAGGGCTGGAACACTGAAGCTTTCTTT	CASSTGQGWNTEAFF
TRBJ1-1	TRBD1	TRBV30	-	TGTGCCTGGAGTACAGGGGTCACTGAAGCTTTCTTT	CAWSTGVTEAFF
TRBJ2-2	TRBD1	TRBV18	few	TGTGCCAGCTCACAAACAGGGGGCGCGTCGAACACCGGGGAGCTGTTTTTT	CASSQTGGASNTGELFF
TRBJ1-1	-	TRBV6-5	-	TGTGCCAGTAAGGCCCCCCTCGGGGTGAACACTGAAGCTTTCTTT	CASKAPLGVNTEAFF
TRBJ2-3	TRBD2	TRBV24-1	-	TGTGCCACCAGTGACATTAGCGGGGGGGCCGGGGATACGCAGTATTTT	CATSDISGGAGDTQYF
TRBJ2-7	TRBD1	TRBV5-1	once	TGCGCCAGCGGCGGAGACAGGGGTTACGAGCAGTACTTC	CASGGDRGYEQYF
TRBJ1-6	TRBD1	TRBV3-1/TRBV3-2	-	TGTGCCAGCAGCCAAGGCAAGGGGGCAGGCTCACCCCTCCACTTT	CASSQGKGAGSPLHF
TRBJ1-1	TRBD1	TRBV7-8	-	TGTGCCAGCAGCCAACGGACAGGGGGTCTAGTAAGTACACGGAACACTGAAGCTTTCTTT	CASSQRTGGLVSTRNTEAFF
TRBJ2-7	-	TRBV30	few	TGTGCCTCCAAGGGGGCGGGGTTATACGAGCAGTACTTC	CASKGAGLYEQYF
TRBJ2-1	TRBD1	TRBV28	-	TGTGCCAGCAGTTTCAGGACAGGGGTGGACAATGAGCAGTTCTTC	CASSFRTGVDNEQFF
TRBJ1-1	-	TRBV18	-	TGTGCCAGCTCAACCCGGGACACTATCATGAACACTGAAGCTTTCTTT	CASSTRDTIMNTEAFF
TRBJ2-2	-	TRBV7-2	-	TGTGCCAGCAGCTCTTTACGCGGGACTTTCACCGGGGAGCTGTTTTTT	CASSSLRGTFTGELFF
TRBJ2-5	-	TRBV3-1/TRBV3-2	-	TGTGCCAGCAGCCCTTTGGGAGGCCAAGAGACCCAGTACTTC	CASSPLGGQETQYF
TRBJ1-2	TRBD1	TRBV2	-	TGTGCCAGCAGCACCGGGACAGGGAGCTATGGCTACACCTTC	CASSTGTGSYGYTF
TRBJ1-2	-	TRBV6-2/TRBV6-3	-	TGTGCCAGCAGCGAAGCAGGTTATGGCTACACCTTC	CASSEAGYGYTF
TRBJ1-6	-	TRBV28	-	TGTGCCAGCAGCCAGAGATGGACGGGGGATAATTCACCCCTCCACTTT	CASSQRWTGDNSPLHF
TRBJ2-1	TRBD1	TRBV5-1	once	TGCGCCAGCAGCTTCGGACAGGGTAATGAGGAGCAGTTCTTC	CASSFGQGNEEQFF
TRBJ2-3	TRBD1	TRBV6-2/TRBV6-3	-	TGTGCCAGCCGCCGGGACAGTGGTCGTACAGATACGCAGTATTTT	CASRRDSGRTDTQYF
TRBJ2-3	TRBD1	TRBV7-7	-	TGTGCCAGCAGCCCCGGGACAGGGCGCACAGATACGCAGTATTTT	CASSPGTGRTDTQYF
TRBJ1-1	-	TRBV28	once	TGTGCCAGCAGTTTAGCAGGGAAGAACACTGAAGCTTTCTTT	CASSLAGKNTEAFF
TRBJ2-7	-	TRBV20-1	-	TGCAGTGCCCCCAGGGGCGGGGGGCAGTACTTC	CSAPRGGGQYF
TRBJ1-3	-	TRBV2	-	TGTGCCAGCACACAGCCGAGCTCTGGAAACACCATATATTTT	CASTQPSSGNTIYF
TRBJ2-5	TRBD2	TRBV9	once	TGTGCCAGCAGCGTAGGGACTAGCGGGGGGGCGGGCAGTAGAAACCGCGAGACCCAGTACTTC	CASSVGTSGGAGSRNRETQYF
TRBJ1-2	TRBD1	TRBV7-2	-	TGTGCCAGCAGCCCGGGACAGGGTTGGTGGGGCTACACCTTC	CASSPGQGWWGYTF
TRBJ2-3	-	TRBV24-1	-	TGTGCCACCAGTTCCGCGGGGCTCGGCACAGATACGCAGTATTTT	CATSSAGLGTDTQYF
TRBJ2-7	-	TRBV7-2	-	TGTGCCAGCAGCCTGGGGCAGGTCTTCTACGAGCAGTACTTC	CASSLGQVFYEQYF
TRBJ2-4	-	TRBV5-6	-	TGTGCCAGCAGCTACGGGACTGCCATCAGTCAGTACTTC	CASSYGTAISQYF
TRBJ2-5	-	TRBV5-4	-	TGTGCCAGCAGCTTGCAGTCAGGGGAGACCCAGTACTTC	CASSLQSGETQYF
TRBJ1-1	TRBD1	TRBV10-2	-	TGCGCCAGCAGTGACATTGGGCAGGGGGCCTCTGAAGCTTTCTTT	CASSDIGQGASEAFF
TRBJ1-1	-	TRBV27	-	TGTGCCAGCAGTTTATCTCGAGGGATGGGTACTGAAGCTTTCTTT	CASSLSRGMGTEAFF